The 19 T cell receptor beta chains below come from one sample, sequenced in a study of blood T cell repertoires in COVID-19. The protocol was immunoSEQ multiplex PCR, while the TCRdb copy is restricted to in-frame clones and leaves out a portion. The sample consists of about 350,000 clones, roughly nine tenths of them appearing once. The sample comprised PBMCs or T cells enriched from blood (not recorded which). Receptors originate from a woman under 40 who had recovered from COVID-19.

This clone was detected only a few times. The chain has TRBV5-1 and TRBJ1-6; D call uncertain. This CDR3 is 17 amino acids long. Germline V CDR1 and CDR2: SGHRS, YFSETQ. Trimming left V 1 base short and J 7 bases short, with 18 bases between. CDR3 region: CASSLSARGGGNSPLHF. In DNA form, the CDR3 reads TGCGCCAGCAGCTTGAGTGCGCGCGGCGGAGGGAATTCACCCCTCCACTTT. Using reference TRBV5-1 and TRBJ1-6 for the parts outside the CDR3, the full variable domain is KAGVTQTPRYLIKTRGQQVTLSCSPISGHRSVSWYQQTPGQGLQFLFEYFSETQRNKGNFPGRFSGRQFSNSRSEMNVSTLELGDSALYLCASSLSARGGGNSPLHFGNGTRLTVT.

A single count supports this clone. V and J are TRBV7-8 and TRBJ1-1; no clear D gene. CDR1 SGHVS and CDR2 FQNEAQ come from the germline V gene. The length of the CDR3 is 15 residues. The ends were cut back, 3 bases at V and 3 bases at J, with 14 bases in the middle. The DNA for the CDR3 is TGTGCCAGCAGCTTGACGCTGGCGGTGGACACTGAAGCTTTCTTT. Translation: CASSLTLAVDTEAFF.

The V call is TRBV20-1, the J call TRBJ2-7; D gene uncertain. The CDR3 runs to 11 residues. CDR1 and CDR2 from the germline V gene are DFQATT and SNEGSKA (reference sequence). Between the trimmed V and J ends, which lost 3 bases and 4 bases, there was a span of 7 bases. CDR3 in amino acids: CSASLRYEQYF. The CDR3, as DNA: TGCAGTGCTAGTCTTCGTTACGAGCAGTACTTC.

The chain uses TRBV28 and TRBJ1-6; no reliable D call. There are 11 residues in the CDR3. The germline CDR1 and CDR2 sequences are MDHEN and SYDVKM. V was clipped by 3 bases and J by 9 bases, with 3 bases between them. The CDR3 loop is CASSFFSPLHF. The CDR3, as DNA: TGTGCCAGCAGTTTCTTTTCACCCCTCCACTTT.

This clone was found a few times. The chain has TRBV2 and TRBJ1-4; the D is unclear. V lost 7 bases and J lost 0, with 6 bases in between. CDR3 length: 13 residues. Germline CDR1 reads SNHLY; CDR2 reads FYNNEI. The CDR3 DNA is TGTGCCAGCACAGAGGCAACTAATGAAAAACTGTTTTTT. Protein product: CASTEATNEKLFF.

The chain couples TRBV23-1 to TRBJ2-5; TRBD2 agrees at 10 bases. TRBV23-1 is assigned to the ORF class and has an uncertain function. V shed 2 bases and J 7 bases; nucleotides not matched to a gene: 13. CDR3 length: 17 amino acids. The CDR3 DNA sequence: TGCGCCAGCAGTCAACCCTGGCCAGCGGGGGGGCTGGGGACCCAGTACTTC. This gives the protein CASSQPWPAGGLGTQYF.

This clone was seen once. This chain connects TRBV15 to TRBJ2-5; 8 bases are shared with TRBD1. The V gene end was trimmed by 1 base and the J gene end by 4 bases; junction bases not matched to a gene: 5. CDR3 length equals 15 residues. Germline assignment: CDR1 LNHNV and CDR2 YYDKDF (reference sequence). The CDR3, as DNA: TGTGCCACCAGCAGAGGTTTGACAGGGGTAGAGACCCAGTACTTC. Translation gives CATSRGLTGVETQYF.

J is TRBJ2-3 and V is TRBV28; 12 bases match TRBD2. Trimming at V came to 3 bases and at J to 3 bases, leaving 7 bases not matched to a gene. The CDR3 spans 17 residues. Looked up from germline, CDR1 is MDHEN and CDR2 is SYDVKM. This CDR3 reads CASSLVRTSGVTDTQYF. The CDR3 nucleotides read TGTGCCAGCAGTTTGGTCAGGACTAGCGGGGTAACAGATACGCAGTATTTT.

This clone was detected a few times. The V call is TRBV27, the J call TRBJ1-4; 10 nucleotides line up with TRBD1. CDR3 length: 16 residues. Trimming at V came to 2 bases and at J to 8 bases, leaving 8 bases not matched to a gene. The germline gives CDR1 MNHEY, CDR2 SMNVEV (reference sequence). The CDR3 nucleotides are TGTGCCAGCAGTTTAGCGACAGGGGGCGCTTGGGAAAAACTGTTTTTT. Encoded protein: CASSLATGGAWEKLFF.

The J gene is TRBJ2-1, the V gene TRBV3-1 (or the pseudogene TRBV3-2), with TRBD2 matching over 11 bases. The trim removed 4 bases at V and 5 bases at J, leaving 4 bases unmatched. This CDR3 spans 15 amino acids. Germline V gene sequence: CDR1 LGHDT, CDR2 YNNKEL (reference sequence). The CDR3 reads CASSLLAGGNNEQFF. The CDR3 DNA is TGTGCCAGCAGCCTCCTAGCGGGGGGAAACAATGAGCAGTTCTTC.

V usage is TRBV28 and J usage is TRBJ1-3; tentatively, D is TRBD1 (6 bases). The length of the CDR3 is 14 residues. CDR1 and CDR2 from the germline V gene are MDHEN and SYDVKM. Trimming took off 2 bases at V and 4 bases at J, with 9 bases between the two ends. The CDR3 loop is CASSLGGQGNTIYF. Here the CDR3 DNA reads TGTGCCAGCAGTTTAGGCGGACAGGGAAACACCATATATTTT.

V usage is TRBV28 and J usage is TRBJ1-1, with TRBD1 matching over 8 bases. The V gene end was trimmed by 7 bases and the J gene end by 0 bases; junction bases not matched to a gene: 4. This CDR3 spans 14 amino acids. Germline V gives CDR1 MDHEN, CDR2 SYDVKM. The CDR3 DNA reads TGTGCCAGCAAAACAGGGGGGGTGAACACTGAAGCTTTCTTT. Encoded protein: CASKTGGVNTEAFF.

The V call is TRBV7-6, the J call TRBJ2-1; 8 bases are shared with TRBD1. With 1 base clipped from V and 3 bases from J, the junction kept 5 bases outside the gene matches. The CDR3 covers 16 residues. CDR1 and CDR2 (germline): SGHVS, FNYEAQ. CDR3 sequence (DNA): TGTGCCAGCAGCTTAGTGACAGGGGTAGGCTACAATGAGCAGTTCTTC. Its translation is CASSLVTGVGYNEQFF.

This sequence joins TRBV5-1 and TRBJ1-1, with D unresolved. The CDR3 runs to 16 residues. Trimming took 1 base from V and 0 from J, leaving 13 bases between them. Germline CDR1 and CDR2: SGHRS and YFSETQ. The CDR3 loop is CASSLSVSGMNTEAFF. CDR3 in DNA: TGCGCCAGCAGCTTGAGTGTCAGCGGGATGAACACTGAAGCTTTCTTT.

The chain is built from TRBV3-1 (or the pseudogene TRBV3-2) and TRBJ2-1, with 10 bases lining up with TRBD2. Germline assignment: CDR1 LGHDT and CDR2 YNNKEL (reference sequence). The V and J ends lost 4 bases and 2 bases, in that order; junction bases with no gene match: 14. The CDR3 has 19 amino acids. CDR3 sequence: CASSPERVAGGPTYNEQFF. The CDR3 DNA follows: TGTGCCAGCAGCCCTGAAAGAGTAGCGGGGGGCCCGACCTACAATGAGCAGTTCTTC.

The chain couples TRBV5-1 to TRBJ1-1; a weak D match, TRBD1 (6 bases). The germline V gene encodes CDR1 SGHRS and CDR2 YFSETQ. Trimming cost V 0 bases and J 5 bases, with 11 bases left between them. The CDR3 totals 14 residues. The CDR3 reads CASSLGQVLTEAFF. The CDR3 region has the DNA TGCGCCAGCAGCTTGGGACAGGTGTTAACTGAAGCTTTCTTT. Using reference TRBV5-1 and TRBJ1-1 for the parts outside the CDR3, the full variable domain is KAGVTQTPRYLIKTRGQQVTLSCSPISGHRSVSWYQQTPGQGLQFLFEYFSETQRNKGNFPGRFSGRQFSNSRSEMNVSTLELGDSALYLCASSLGQVLTEAFFGQGTRLTVV.

The chain combines TRBV2 with TRBJ1-6; D is ambiguous. CDR3 size: 13 residues. The germline V gene encodes CDR1 SNHLY and CDR2 FYNNEI. Trimming left V 1 base short and J 8 bases short, with 6 bases between. The CDR3 nucleotides are TGTGCCAGCAGTGAAGGGGAGGATTCACCCCTCCACTTT. It translates to CASSEGEDSPLHF.

The chain recombines TRBV5-6 with TRBJ1-3; D is undetermined. The CDR3 runs 15 residues. From germline, CDR1 is SGHDT and CDR2 YYEEEE. The V gene lost 4 bases and the J gene lost 1 base, with 12 bases spanning the gap. CDR3 sequence reads: CASSTETRSGNTIYF. The CDR3 DNA is TGTGCCAGCAGCACCGAGACTCGATCTGGAAACACCATATATTTT. Complete variable domain (other parts from reference TRBV5-6 and TRBJ1-3): DAGVTQSPTHLIKTRGQQVTLRCSPKSGHDTVSWYQQALGQGPQFIFQYYEEEERQRGNFPDRFSGHQFPNYSSELNVNALLLGDSALYLCASSTETRSGNTIYFGEGSWLTVV.

This clone was detected a few times. The CDR3 loop is CASSLQTGGRSPLHF. Here the CDR3 DNA reads TGTGCCAGCAGTTTACAAACAGGGGGCCGATCACCCCTCCACTTT. This chain connects TRBV28 to TRBJ1-6; 9 bases line up with TRBD1. After removal of 2 bases from V and 10 bases from J, the junction contained 6 bases not matched to a gene. Germline-derived CDR1 and CDR2 are MDHEN and SYDVKM. The CDR3 runs to 15 residues.